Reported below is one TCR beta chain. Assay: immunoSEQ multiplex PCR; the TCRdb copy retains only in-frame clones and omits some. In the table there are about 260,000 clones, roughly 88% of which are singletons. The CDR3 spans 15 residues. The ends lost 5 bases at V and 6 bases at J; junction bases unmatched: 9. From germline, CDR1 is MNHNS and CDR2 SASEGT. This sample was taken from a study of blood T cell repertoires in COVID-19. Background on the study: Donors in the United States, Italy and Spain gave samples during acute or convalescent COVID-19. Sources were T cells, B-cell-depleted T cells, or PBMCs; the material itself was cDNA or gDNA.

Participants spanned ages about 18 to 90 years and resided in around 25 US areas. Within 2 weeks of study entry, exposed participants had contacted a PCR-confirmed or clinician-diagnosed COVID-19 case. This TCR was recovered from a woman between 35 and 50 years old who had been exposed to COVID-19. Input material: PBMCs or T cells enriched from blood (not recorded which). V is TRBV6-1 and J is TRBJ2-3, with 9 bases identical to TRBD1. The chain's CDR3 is CASSTGQGYFDTQYF. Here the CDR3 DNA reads TGTGCCAGCAGTACGGGACAGGGATATTTCGATACGCAGTATTTT.